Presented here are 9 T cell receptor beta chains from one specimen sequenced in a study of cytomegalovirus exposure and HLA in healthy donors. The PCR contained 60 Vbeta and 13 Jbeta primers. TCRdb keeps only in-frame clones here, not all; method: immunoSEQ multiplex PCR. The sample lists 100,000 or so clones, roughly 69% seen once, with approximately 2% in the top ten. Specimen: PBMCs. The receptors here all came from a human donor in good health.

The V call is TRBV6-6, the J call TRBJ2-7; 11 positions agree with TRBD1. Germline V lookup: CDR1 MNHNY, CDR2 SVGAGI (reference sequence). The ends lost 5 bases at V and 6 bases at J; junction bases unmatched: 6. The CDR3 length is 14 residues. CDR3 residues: CASSPGTGGREQYF. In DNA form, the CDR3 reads TGTGCCAGCAGTCCCGGGACAGGGGGGCGCGAGCAGTACTTC.

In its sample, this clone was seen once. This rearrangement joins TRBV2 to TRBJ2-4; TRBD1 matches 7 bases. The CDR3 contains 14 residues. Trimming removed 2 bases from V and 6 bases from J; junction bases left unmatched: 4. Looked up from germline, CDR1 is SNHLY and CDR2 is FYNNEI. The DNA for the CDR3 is TGTGCCAGCAGTGAAAGGGGGCGAGGAAACATTCAGTACTTC. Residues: CASSERGRGNIQYF.

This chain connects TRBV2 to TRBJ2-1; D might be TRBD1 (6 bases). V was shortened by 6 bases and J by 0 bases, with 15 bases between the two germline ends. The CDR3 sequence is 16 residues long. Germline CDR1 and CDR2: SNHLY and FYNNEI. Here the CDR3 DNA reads TGTGCCAGCAGCCGGGACACAGGGAACTCCTACAATGAGCAGTTCTTC. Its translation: CASSRDTGNSYNEQFF.

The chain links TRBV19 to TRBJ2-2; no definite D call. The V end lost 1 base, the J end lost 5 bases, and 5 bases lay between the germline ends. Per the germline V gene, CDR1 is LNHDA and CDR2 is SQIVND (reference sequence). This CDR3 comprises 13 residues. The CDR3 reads CASSIVQTGELFF. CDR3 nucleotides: TGTGCCAGTAGTATAGTGCAGACCGGGGAGCTGTTTTTT.

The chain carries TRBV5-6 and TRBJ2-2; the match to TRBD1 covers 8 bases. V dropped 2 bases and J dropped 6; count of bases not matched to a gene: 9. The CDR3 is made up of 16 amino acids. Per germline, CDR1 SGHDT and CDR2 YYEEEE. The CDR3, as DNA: TGTGCCAGCAGCTTATCAGGGGGCGCTTGGGCCGGGGAGCTGTTTTTT. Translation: CASSLSGGAWAGELFF.

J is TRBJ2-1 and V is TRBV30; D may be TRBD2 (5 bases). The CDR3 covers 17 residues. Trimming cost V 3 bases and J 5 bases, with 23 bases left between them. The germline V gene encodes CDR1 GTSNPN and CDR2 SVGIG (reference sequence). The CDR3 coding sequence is TGTGCCTGGAGGGGAGTAGCAAGATCAATCCGGCACAATGAGCAGTTCTTC. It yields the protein CAWRGVARSIRHNEQFF.

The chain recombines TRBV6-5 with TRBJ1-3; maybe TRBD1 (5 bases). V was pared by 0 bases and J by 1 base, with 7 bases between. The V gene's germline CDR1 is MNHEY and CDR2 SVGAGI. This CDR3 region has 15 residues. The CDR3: CASSYSSGSGNTIYF. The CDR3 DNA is TGTGCCAGCAGTTACTCTTCAGGGTCTGGAAACACCATATATTTT.

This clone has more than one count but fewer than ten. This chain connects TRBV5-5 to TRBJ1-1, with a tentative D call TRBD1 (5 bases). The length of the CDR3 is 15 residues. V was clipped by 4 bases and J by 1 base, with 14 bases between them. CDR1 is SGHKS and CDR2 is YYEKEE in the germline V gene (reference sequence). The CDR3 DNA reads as TGTGCCAGCAGCACCGCAGGGCTCCCGAACACTGAAGCTTTCTTT. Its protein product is CASSTAGLPNTEAFF.

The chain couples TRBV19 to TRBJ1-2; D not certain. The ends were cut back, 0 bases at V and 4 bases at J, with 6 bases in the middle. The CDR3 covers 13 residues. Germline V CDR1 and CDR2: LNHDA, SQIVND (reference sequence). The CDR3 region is CASSIDSGYGYTF. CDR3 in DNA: TGTGCCAGTAGTATAGATTCAGGCTATGGCTACACCTTC. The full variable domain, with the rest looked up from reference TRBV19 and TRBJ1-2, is DGGITQSPKYLFRKEGQNVTLSCEQNLNHDAMYWYRQDPGQGLRLIYYSQIVNDFQKGDIAEGYSVSREKKESFPLTVTSAQKNPTAFYLCASSIDSGYGYTFGSGTRLTVV.